Below are 2 T cell receptor beta chains sequenced from a single sample in a study of low-dose radiotherapy and immunotherapy resistance in tumors. Alpha- and beta-chain coverage of first-strand cDNA came from TRAV- and TRBV-specific primers. Over 20 PCR cycles, TCRs were amplified from a constant-region primer and V-primer adapter. MiXCR, applied by TCRdb to the reads, yields one record per CDR3 protein. The repertoire has tens of thousands of distinct CDR3 sequences, 25% to 30% of them found once; the top ten carry roughly a tenth. Time point: after trial treatment. This sample's treatment: LDRT plus nivolumab, ipilimumab, low-dose cyclophosphamide and aspirin (RACIN trial). The starting material was PBMCs, obtained after low-dose radiotherapy plus immunotherapy. These receptors all stem from a male donor with prostate cancer.

This clonotype has just one count. A far larger clone is one nucleotide away, so this likely arose from a read error. The V and J genes are TRBV7-9 and TRBJ1-1; D not certain. The J call may be faulty, since TRBJ2-2 better matches the DNA end. Germline CDR1 SEHNR, CDR2 FQNEAQ (reference sequence). The CDR3 extends over 12 amino acids. The CDR3 region has the DNA TGTGCCAGCAGCTTAGAAAGCTCTGAGCTGTTTTTT. It codes for CASSLESSELFF.

There are many counts of this clonotype. CDR3 coding DNA: TGCGCCAGCAGCACTGCGGGACAGGGGGTCCACGAGCAGTACTTC. Its translation is CASSTAGQGVHEQYF. V and J are TRBV5-1 and TRBJ2-7; 11 bases are a match to TRBD1. CDR3 length: 15 amino acids. Trimming cost V 4 bases and J 5 bases; bases outside gene matches: 8. Germline values: CDR1 SGHRS, CDR2 YFSETQ.